Listed below are T cell receptor beta chains from one sample, sequenced in a study of early stage breast cancer tumors. Here immunoSEQ multiplex PCR was the method, and the copy in TCRdb shows in-frame clones only, minus some. This sample carries roughly 48,000 clones, around 83% of them seen once, and the ten largest clones take around 1.5%. Sequencing was carried out using blood. The receptor set was obtained from a person aged 50-59 years with breast cancer. Each CDR3 is given with its conserved first and last residue. The D gene is left open where the match is weak. Clone size is shown for a subset of rows, as once, few, many or a class of expanded clone.

>TRBD1|16|TRBJ2-1|-|TRBV9
CASSVGGLGTGNEQFF
TGTGCCAGCAGCGTAGGAGGGCTGGGGACAGGCAATGAGCAGTTCTTC
>TRBD1|17|TRBJ1-4|-|TRBV11-2
CASRPGQGGFRGEKLFF
TGTGCCAGCAGACCTGGACAGGGGGGCTTTAGGGGTGAAAAACTGTTTTTT
>-|14|TRBJ2-1|-|TRBV19
CASSLAVGYNEQFF
TGTGCCAGTAGTTTGGCGGTGGGGTACAATGAGCAGTTCTTC
>-|15|TRBJ2-3|-|TRBV18
CASSPERPTTDTQYF
TGTGCCAGCTCACCAGAACGGCCAACCACAGATACGCAGTATTTT
>TRBD2|15|TRBJ2-7|-|TRBV4-1
CASSQGLAGNYEQYF
TGCGCCAGCAGCCAAGGACTAGCGGGAAACTACGAGCAGTACTTC
>-|13|TRBJ1-3|-|TRBV28
CASSLSAGITIYF
TGTGCCAGCAGTTTATCAGCGGGAATCACCATATATTTT
>TRBD1|12|TRBJ1-1|-|TRBV15
CATSRGTGGAFF
TGTGCCACCAGCAGAGGGACAGGGGGAGCTTTCTTT
>TRBD2|18|TRBJ2-5|-|TRBV19
CASSIDPSGRGGRETQYF
TGTGCCAGTAGTATAGATCCTAGCGGGAGAGGGGGCCGAGAGACCCAGTACTTC
>-|16|TRBJ1-3|-|TRBV7-2
CASSPRHATSGNTIYF
TGTGCCAGCAGCCCGAGACACGCAACCTCTGGAAACACCATATATTTT
>TRBD2|15|TRBJ2-1|-|TRBV5-1
CASSSTGTSILGEFF
TGCGCCAGCAGCTCGACCGGGACTAGCATCCTAGGAGAGTTCTTC
>TRBD1|13|TRBJ1-2|-|TRBV11-3
CASSLEGQQGYTF
TGTGCCAGCAGCTTAGAGGGACAGCAAGGCTACACCTTC
>-|14|TRBJ2-5|-|TRBV7-3
CASSPGRIQETQYF
TGTGCCAGCAGCCCGGGACGGATACAAGAGACCCAGTACTTC
>-|13|TRBJ2-2|-|TRBV11-2
CASSSDRHGELFF
TGTGCCAGCAGCTCCGACAGGCACGGGGAGCTGTTTTTT
>-|13|TRBJ2-7|-|TRBV28
CASSSGRFLEQYF
TGTGCCAGCAGTTCGGGCAGGTTCTTGGAGCAGTACTTC
>-|17|TRBJ1-5|-|TRBV28
CASSLPTEPLSNQPQHF
TGTGCCAGCAGTTTACCGACAGAGCCGCTAAGCAATCAGCCCCAGCATTTT
>-|15|TRBJ2-1|-|TRBV7-3
CASSLGTVRNNEQFF
TGTGCCAGCAGCTTAGGGACGGTTCGAAACAATGAGCAGTTCTTC
>TRBD1|15|TRBJ2-2|-|TRBV7-2
CASSFPGGDTGELFF
TGTGCCAGCAGCTTTCCAGGGGGCGACACCGGGGAGCTGTTTTTT
>-|14|TRBJ2-1|-|TRBV15
CATSRDHGYNEQFF
TGTGCCACCAGCAGAGATCACGGGTACAATGAGCAGTTCTTC
>TRBD2|14|TRBJ2-1|once|TRBV7-3
CASSQGLAGTGEFF
TGTGCCAGCAGCCAGGGACTAGCGGGGACGGGGGAGTTCTTC
>-|13|TRBJ2-5|-|TRBV27
CASSLAGSETQYF
TGTGCCAGCAGTTTAGCGGGGTCGGAGACCCAGTACTTC
>TRBD1|16|TRBJ1-2|once|TRBV5-3
CARSLRRDRINYGYTF
TGTGCCAGAAGCTTGCGCCGGGACAGGATCAACTATGGCTACACCTTC
>TRBD1|15|TRBJ2-1|-|TRBV7-2
CASSPDRGTYNEQFF
TGTGCCAGCAGCCCGGACAGGGGGACTTACAATGAGCAGTTCTTC
>TRBD1|15|TRBJ1-4|-|TRBV5-8
CASSPGQGTNEKLFF
TGTGCCAGCAGCCCCGGACAGGGCACTAATGAAAAACTGTTTTTT
>TRBD1|15|TRBJ2-3|-|TRBV5-1
CASSSGQVGTDTQYF
TGCGCCAGCAGCTCCGGACAGGTTGGCACAGATACGCAGTATTTT
>-|15|TRBJ1-6|few|TRBV5-5
CASSLAHSGNSPLHF
TGTGCCAGCAGCTTGGCCCACAGTGGGAATTCACCCCTCCACTTT
>TRBD1|18|TRBJ1-1|-|TRBV29-1
CSVESVKRGQRPFLGAFF
TGCAGCGTTGAAAGTGTAAAACGGGGACAGCGACCCTTCCTAGGAGCTTTCTTT
>-|17|TRBJ2-3|-|TRBV7-9
CASSSTGGSRRTDTQYF
TGTGCCAGCAGCTCGACTGGGGGCTCGAGGAGGACAGATACGCAGTATTTT
>-|10|TRBJ1-5|-|TRBV12-2
CASRLNHQHF
TGTGCAAGTCGATTAAATCACCAGCATTTT
>-|13|TRBJ2-5|-|TRBV7-6
CASSTQEAETQYF
TGTGCCAGCAGCACACAGGAGGCGGAGACCCAGTACTTC
>-|15|TRBJ2-7|few|TRBV21-1
CASTGGRLGDDEQYF
TGTGCCAGCACCGGGGGTAGACTAGGGGATGACGAGCAGTACTTC
>-|16|TRBJ2-5|-|TRBV5-5
CASSLWGTGFLETQYF
TGTGCCAGCAGCTTGTGGGGGACCGGGTTTTTAGAGACCCAGTACTTC
>-|14|TRBJ1-4|few|TRBV11-2
CASSLRRVGEKLFF
TGTGCCAGCAGCTTACGCAGGGTCGGCGAAAAACTGTTTTTT
>-|14|TRBJ1-1|-|TRBV18
CASSPGVSMPEAFF
TGTGCCAGCTCACCGGGAGTCTCTATGCCTGAAGCTTTCTTT
>-|16|TRBJ2-5|-|TRBV5-1
CASSLGYGVRQETQYF
TGCGCCAGCAGCTTGGGATACGGGGTCCGCCAAGAGACCCAGTACTTC
>TRBD2|17|TRBJ2-2|-|TRBV19
CASSIVGLAGNTGELFF
TGTGCCAGTAGTATAGTAGGACTAGCGGGGAACACCGGGGAGCTGTTTTTT
>-|15|TRBJ1-4|-|TRBV7-2
CASSLDVSTNEKLFF
TGTGCCAGCAGCTTAGATGTCTCAACTAATGAAAAACTGTTTTTT
>-|10|TRBJ2-7|-|TRBV20-1
CSAVSREQYF
TGCAGTGCTGTTAGTAGGGAGCAGTACTTC
>-|15|TRBJ1-4|-|TRBV4-2
CASSPKGRSGEKLFF
TGTGCCAGCAGCCCTAAGGGACGGTCAGGGGAAAAACTGTTTTTT
>-|14|TRBJ1-2|-|TRBV29-1
CSVGQGQLGYGYTF
TGCAGCGTTGGGCAGGGCCAGTTGGGCTATGGCTACACCTTC
>TRBD2|16|TRBJ2-1|once|TRBV10-3
CAISGGGGGLGYEQFF
TGTGCCATCAGTGGTGGGGGGGGTGGACTTGGGTATGAGCAGTTCTTC
>-|14|TRBJ2-1|once|TRBV29-1
CSVSRVLWDNEQFF
TGCAGCGTTTCCAGGGTGTTATGGGACAATGAGCAGTTCTTC
>TRBD1|16|TRBJ2-7|-|TRBV7-2
CASSPNRGSWSYEQYF
TGTGCCAGCAGCCCGAACAGGGGGAGTTGGTCCTACGAGCAGTACTTC
>TRBD2|14|TRBJ2-2|-|TRBV5-6
CASSPGTITGELFF
TGTGCCAGCAGCCCCGGGACTATCACCGGGGAGCTGTTTTTT
>-|14|TRBJ2-7|-|TRBV21-1
CASSKEAGDYEQYF
TGTGCCAGCAGCAAAGAGGCAGGTGATTACGAGCAGTACTTC
>TRBD1|14|TRBJ2-3|-|TRBV9
CASSATGATDTQYF
TGTGCCAGCAGCGCCACAGGGGCGACAGATACGCAGTATTTT
>-|14|TRBJ2-2|-|TRBV7-2
CASSLLEGSGELFF
TGTGCCAGCAGCTTACTAGAGGGTTCCGGGGAGCTGTTTTTT
>TRBD1|15|TRBJ2-2|-|TRBV7-9
CASSFQGAATGELFF
TGTGCCAGCAGTTTCCAGGGGGCGGCCACCGGGGAGCTGTTTTTT
>-|15|TRBJ1-5|-|TRBV2
CASSEQLLLNQPQHF
TGTGCCAGCAGTGAACAGCTTTTACTCAATCAGCCCCAGCATTTT
>TRBD2|15|TRBJ2-3|-|TRBV6-4
CASSDSSGGADTQYF
TGTGCCAGCAGTGACTCGAGCGGGGGGGCAGATACGCAGTATTTT